This TCR beta chain was identified in a study of beta chain features in type 1 diabetes. About the research overall: In age, gender and cell yields, patients were similar to healthy donors. The study's findings and limits: In every one of the four CD4+ subsets, TCRB CDR3s were moderately but significantly shorter in Type 1 diabetes patients.

The authors sorted CD4+ naive, central memory, regulatory and stem cell-like memory cells via CD45RO/CCR7/CD25/CD127/CD95/CD27. Notes on this clone: Its antigen is still unknown.

Germline assignment: CDR1 SGHTA and CDR2 FQGNSA. The length of the CDR3 is 13 residues. The V gene lost 5 bases and the J gene lost 8 bases, with 13 bases spanning the gap. The study reverse transcribed the entire isolated RNA, so it sequenced expressed TCRB transcripts. The table came from immunoSEQ multiplex PCR; TCRdb's copy has only in-frame clones and leaves some out. The sample holds around 430,000 clones, approximately 31% seen once. Sequencing was done on a sample of naive CD4+ T cells from blood. The TCR comes from a man younger than 35 in good health. The chain recombines TRBV7-2 with TRBJ2-1; possibly TRBD1 for D (6 bases). DNA for the CDR3: TGTGCCAGCAGCCGGGAACAGGGCCATGAGCAGTTCTTC. As protein: CASSREQGHEQFF.